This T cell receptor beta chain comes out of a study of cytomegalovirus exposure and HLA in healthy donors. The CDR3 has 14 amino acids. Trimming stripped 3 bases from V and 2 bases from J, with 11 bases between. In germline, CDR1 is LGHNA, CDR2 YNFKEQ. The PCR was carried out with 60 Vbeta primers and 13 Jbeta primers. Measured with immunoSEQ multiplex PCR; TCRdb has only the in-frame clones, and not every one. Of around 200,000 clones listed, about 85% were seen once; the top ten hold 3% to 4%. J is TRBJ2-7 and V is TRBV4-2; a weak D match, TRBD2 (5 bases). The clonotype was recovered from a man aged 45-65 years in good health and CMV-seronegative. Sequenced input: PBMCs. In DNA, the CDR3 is TGTGCCAGCAGCCATAGGACTGTCGCCTACGAGCAGTACTTC. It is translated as CASSHRTVAYEQYF.